This paragraph reports one T cell receptor beta chain. This sample was included in a study of control samples from healthy donors and cancer patients. Clones were sequenced by immunoSEQ multiplex PCR, and TCRdb holds only the in-frame ones, with some missing. The table records tens of thousands of clones, about 93% of them present only once. In germline, CDR1 is SGHKS, CDR2 YYEKEE (reference sequence). Trimming removed 3 bases from V and 0 bases from J, with 18 bases in between. The length of the CDR3 is 17 residues. The source material was blood. This TCR was sampled from a man aged 25-40 years in good health. The chain has TRBV5-5 and TRBJ1-2; D gene ambiguous. The CDR3 loop is CASSSGSYLRANYGYTF. The CDR3 DNA is TGTGCCAGCAGCTCGGGGTCCTACTTACGAGCTAACTATGGCTACACCTTC.